The TCR beta chain described here comes from a study of T cell responses to AZD1222 COVID-19 vaccine. Study-wide results and caveats: Repertoires were collected only later (after the peak T cell response had occurred). Baseline serostatus was positive in only a handful of AZD1222 recipients. Spike-specific TCR breadth and depth rose after two AZD1222 doses. Regions 160-218 and 743-854 held dominance among vaccine-associated CD4 TCRs, which spanned spike.

With regard to this clone: Its specificity is not known.

V was trimmed by 0 bases and J by 2 bases, leaving 6 bases between them. This CDR3 is built from 14 residues. In germline, CDR1 is SGHNT, CDR2 YENEEA. The assay was immunoSEQ multiplex PCR, and TCRdb's table has in-frame clones only and misses some. The sample shows 150,000 to 200,000 clones, about nine tenths of them seen only once. The material sequenced was peripheral blood, taken 28 days after the second AZD1222 dose. The V and J genes are TRBV11-3 and TRBJ2-3; D remains unclear. This clonotype was obtained from an adult who received the AZD1222 COVID-19 vaccine. CDR3 sequence: CASSLDGNTDTQYF. CDR3 in DNA: TGTGCCAGCAGCTTAGATGGAAACACAGATACGCAGTATTTT.